These 21 T cell receptor beta chains share one sample of origin, sequenced in a study of shared clonotypes between healthy human individuals. The naive CD8 subset, CD45RO-negative cells positively selected for CCR7, excluded terminally differentiated effector memory CD45RA+ cells. Measured with immunoSEQ multiplex PCR; TCRdb has only the in-frame clones, and not every one. Here the sample spans approximately 810,000 clones, around 92% being singletons. Sequences were obtained from naive CD8+ T cells sorted from blood. Every receptor here comes from a man younger than 40 in good health.

The rearrangement links TRBV27 to TRBJ2-7; TRBD2 agrees at 8 bases. The CDR3 covers 12 residues. Unmatched junction bases numbered 3, after V lost 5 bases and J lost 6 bases. The germline V gene encodes CDR1 MNHEY and CDR2 SMNVEV (reference sequence). The CDR3 loop is CASSPGTSEQYF. The CDR3 region has the DNA TGTGCCAGCAGTCCCGGGACTAGCGAGCAGTACTTC.

The V gene is TRBV27, the J gene TRBJ2-7, with TRBD1 identical over 9 bases. The CDR3 covers 17 residues. Germline V gene data show CDR1 as MNHEY and CDR2 as SMNVEV (reference sequence). After removal of 3 bases from V and 4 bases from J, the junction contained 13 bases not matched to a gene. The CDR3 loop is CASSFMNTGTGIYEQYF. Here the CDR3 DNA reads TGTGCCAGCAGTTTTATGAACACCGGGACAGGGATTTACGAGCAGTACTTC.

The chain combines TRBV4-3 with TRBJ2-7; D is ambiguous. Trimming stripped 4 bases from V and 3 bases from J, with 16 bases between. This CDR3 region has 15 residues. Germline V lookup: CDR1 LGHNA, CDR2 YSLEER. The chain's CDR3 is CASSPTRTDNYEQYF. CDR3 DNA sequence: TGCGCCAGCAGCCCGACGAGAACAGACAACTACGAGCAGTACTTC.

V is TRBV18 and J is TRBJ2-7; 8 bases are shared with TRBD1. J lost 5 bases, V lost 6 bases, and 6 bases had no gene match. Germline V gene lookup returns CDR1 KGHSH and CDR2 LQKENI. The CDR3 is made up of 13 amino acids. In DNA form, the CDR3 reads TGTGCCAGCTCTGAGACAGGGGTCAACGAGCAGTACTTC. As protein: CASSETGVNEQYF. Full variable domain (outside the CDR3, taken from reference TRBV18 and TRBJ2-7): NAGVMQNPRHLVRRRGQEARLRCSPMKGHSHVYWYRQLPEEGLKFMVYLQKENIIDESGMPKERFSAEFPKEGPSILRIQQVVRGDSAAYFCASSETGVNEQYFGPGTRLTVT.

This rearrangement joins TRBV5-8 to TRBJ2-1, with TRBD1 matching 9 bases. CDR1 is SGHTS and CDR2 is YDEGEE in the germline V gene. CDR3 length equals 18 residues. The V gene end was trimmed by 3 bases and the J gene end by 2 bases; junction bases not matched to a gene: 12. The CDR3 region is CASSSDRGRPITYNEQFF. In DNA, the CDR3 is TGTGCCAGCAGCTCGGACAGGGGCAGGCCGATAACCTACAATGAGCAGTTCTTC.

In DNA, the CDR3 is TGTGCCAGCAGCCGGGGACTCGAGGGCACAGATACGCAGTATTTT. Translating it yields CASSRGLEGTDTQYF. The chain links TRBV13 to TRBJ2-3, with D tentatively TRBD2 (6 bases). The germline V gene has CDR1 PRHDT and CDR2 FYEKMQ (reference sequence). CDR3 length: 15 amino acids. The V end lost 5 bases, the J end lost 1 base, and 13 bases lay between the germline ends.

The rearrangement uses TRBV6-5 and TRBJ2-2; 8 bases map to TRBD1. V shed 3 bases and J 6 bases; nucleotides not matched to a gene: 9. Germline CDR1 reads MNHEY; CDR2 reads SVGAGI. The CDR3 consists of 16 residues. CDR3 DNA sequence: TGTGCCAGCAGTTATCGTCCAGGGGGCGCGCCCGGGGAGCTGTTTTTT. Amino acid sequence: CASSYRPGGAPGELFF.

With regard to this clone: Additional DNA sequences in this sample encode the identical CDR3. This sequence joins TRBV7-9 and TRBJ2-7; D remains unclear. CDR3 length equals 12 residues. Germline CDR1 SEHNR, CDR2 FQNEAQ (reference sequence). With 5 bases removed from V and 3 bases from J, the gap between germline ends came to 8 bases. Here the CDR3 reads CASSPSGYEQYF. DNA of the CDR3: TGTGCCAGCAGCCCCTCGGGCTACGAGCAGTACTTC.

The CDR3 region has the DNA TGTGCCAGCAGTGAAGCGCTAGATGGTACCGGGGAGCTGTTTTTT. Translation: CASSEALDGTGELFF. This chain joins TRBV6-1 and TRBJ2-2; D is undetermined. Trimming removed 0 bases from V and 5 bases from J, with 10 bases in between. The CDR3 spans 15 residues. Per germline, CDR1 MNHNS and CDR2 SASEGT.

The gene calls are TRBV9 and TRBJ2-4; no definite D call. V lost 0 bases and J lost 1, with 5 bases in between. The germline CDR1 and CDR2 sequences are SGDLS and YYNGEE. The CDR3 covers 14 residues. CDR3 residues: CASSVGRAKNIQYF. The CDR3 bases are TGTGCCAGCAGCGTAGGCAGGGCCAAAAACATTCAGTACTTC.

V is TRBV5-1 and J is TRBJ2-1; D uncertain. The germline CDR1 and CDR2 sequences are SGHRS and YFSETQ. CDR3 size: 14 residues. Between the trimmed V and J ends, which lost 1 base and 4 bases, there was a span of 9 bases. The CDR3 reads CASSLPQFYNEQFF. The CDR3 nucleotides are TGCGCCAGCAGCTTGCCACAGTTTTACAATGAGCAGTTCTTC. Together with reference TRBV5-1 and TRBJ2-1, the CDR3 gives the full variable domain: KAGVTQTPRYLIKTRGQQVTLSCSPISGHRSVSWYQQTPGQGLQFLFEYFSETQRNKGNFPGRFSGRQFSNSRSEMNVSTLELGDSALYLCASSLPQFYNEQFFGPGTRLTVL.

As to this clone: The sample has other DNA sequences that encode this CDR3 too. The rearrangement links TRBV29-1 to TRBJ1-1; no reliable D call. Germline V lookup: CDR1 SQVTM, CDR2 ANQGSEA. Trimming pared 1 base from V and 5 bases from J, leaving 5 bases between. This CDR3 is built from 11 residues. The CDR3 loop reads CSVEGRTEAFF. The CDR3, as DNA: TGCAGCGTTGAAGGTAGGACTGAAGCTTTCTTT.

The chain uses TRBV9 and TRBJ1-2; 8 bases are shared with TRBD1. V shed 3 bases, J shed 0 bases, and the junction held 16 bases outside the gene matches. The V gene's germline CDR1 is SGDLS and CDR2 YYNGEE. The length of the CDR3 is 19 residues. The CDR3 reads CASSDGTGTFAAPNYGYTF. In nucleotides, the CDR3 is TGTGCCAGCAGCGACGGGACAGGAACTTTTGCAGCTCCTAACTATGGCTACACCTTC.

The chain links TRBV7-9 to TRBJ2-2, with TRBD2 matching 7 bases. The CDR3 sequence is 16 residues long. In germline, CDR1 is SEHNR, CDR2 FQNEAQ (reference sequence). V lost 5 bases and J lost 2; bases outside the gene matches: 8. In DNA, the CDR3 is TGTGCCAGCAGCCCGACCCTAGCGGTAAACACCGGGGAGCTGTTTTTT. This encodes CASSPTLAVNTGELFF.

This clone was observed many times. CDR3 bases: TGCAGCGTTGAAGAATCAGGGGGCAATCAGCCCCAGCATTTT. Translating it yields CSVEESGGNQPQHF. The chain employs TRBV29-1 and TRBJ1-5; maybe TRBD1 (6 bases). V lost 0 bases, J lost 2 bases, and 8 bases lay in between. Germline CDR1 reads SQVTM; CDR2 reads ANQGSEA. The CDR3 is made up of 14 amino acids.

The gene calls are TRBV7-6 and TRBJ1-2; D gene uncertain. The CDR3 is 18 amino acids. CDR1 is SGHVS, CDR2 FNYEAQ, per germline. V was pared by 1 base and J by 0 bases, with 18 bases between. For the CDR3, the DNA is TGTGCCAGCAGCTTAGTTCCCGGCGGATCAACCACTAACTATGGCTACACCTTC. Amino acids: CASSLVPGGSTTNYGYTF.

The chain combines TRBV10-2 with TRBJ2-1; 9 nucleotides agree with TRBD2. V shed 2 bases, J shed 8 bases, and the junction held 4 bases outside the gene matches. The CDR3 covers 14 residues. The germline V gene encodes CDR1 WSHSY and CDR2 SAAADI. The CDR3 nucleotides read TGCGCCAGCAGTGAGGGCGGGAGGGCCGATGAGCAGTTCTTC. Encoded protein: CASSEGGRADEQFF.

This sequence joins TRBV11-2 and TRBJ1-5; possibly TRBD1 for D (5 bases). The CDR3 extends over 17 amino acids. The V end lost 0 bases, the J end lost 2 bases, and 14 bases lay between the germline ends. Germline V lookup: CDR1 SGHAT, CDR2 FQNNGV. Here the CDR3 reads CASSLDFREGGNQPQHF. CDR3 DNA sequence: TGTGCCAGCAGCTTAGATTTCAGGGAAGGTGGCAATCAGCCCCAGCATTTT.

The V gene is TRBV9, the J gene TRBJ2-1; TRBD1 matches 10 bases. Germline V CDR1 and CDR2: SGDLS, YYNGEE. CDR3 length: 16 amino acids. V shed 4 bases, J shed 4 bases, and the junction held 8 bases outside the gene matches. The CDR3 bases are TGTGCCAGCAGCCCGAGGCAGGGACAGGGGTACAATGAGCAGTTCTTC. It translates to CASSPRQGQGYNEQFF.

About this clone: Different DNA sequences within this sample yield the same CDR3. CDR3 in DNA: TGTGCCAGCAGTCTGGGACAGGGTGCCTACGAGCAGTACTTC. Translated, it gives CASSLGQGAYEQYF. The chain links TRBV27 to TRBJ2-7; 9 bases are shared with TRBD1. CDR1 is MNHEY, CDR2 SMNVEV, per germline (reference sequence). This CDR3 spans 14 amino acids. With V trimmed by 5 bases and J by 2 bases, 4 bases remained unmatched.

Here the CDR3 DNA reads TGTGCCAGCAGCCGACCCCTTTTAGGGGGCGGTGAGCAGTTCTTC. Protein sequence: CASSRPLLGGGEQFF. The chain combines TRBV2 with TRBJ2-1, with TRBD1 matching 7 bases. V lost 6 bases to trimming and J lost 9 bases; unmatched junction nucleotides: 14. CDR3 length: 15 residues. In germline, CDR1 is SNHLY, CDR2 FYNNEI.